Below are 29 T cell receptor beta chains sequenced from a single sample in a study of beta chain features in type 1 diabetes. Every bit of the isolated RNA underwent reverse transcription, so sequencing read expressed TCRB transcripts. Libraries were prepared by immunoSEQ multiplex PCR; TCRdb keeps only in-frame clonotypes and omits some of them. The data hold 200,000 to 250,000 clones, with approximately 10% observed a single time. Sequencing was done on a sample of central memory CD4+ T cells from blood. The source of these receptors is a man aged 18 to 35 in good health.

Here the CDR3 DNA reads TGTGCCAGCAGCCTCGGGAGGGCCTACGAGCAGTACTTC. Its protein product is CASSLGRAYEQYF. This chain connects TRBV7-2 to TRBJ2-5; 8 bases map to TRBD2. The end of the DNA fits TRBJ2-7 better, so the J call may be wrong. Germline assignment: CDR1 SGHTA and CDR2 FQGNSA. The CDR3 is made up of 13 amino acids.

This clone was recorded a few times. The genes are TRBV4-2 and TRBJ2-7, with 7 bases identical to TRBD2. Trimming at V came to 1 base and at J to 2 bases, leaving 26 bases not matched to a gene. There are 22 residues in the CDR3. Germline V gene lookup returns CDR1 LGHNA and CDR2 YNFKEQ. The CDR3 reads CASSQVIRREGVTLTNTYEQYF. The CDR3 DNA follows: TGTGCCAGCAGCCAAGTCATTCGGAGGGAGGGCGTCACCCTCACTAACACCTACGAGCAGTACTTC.

This clone was picked up many times. Other DNA sequences in this sample translate to the same CDR3. The chain employs TRBV7-9 and TRBJ2-3, with D possibly being TRBD1 (5 bases). The CDR3 is made up of 13 amino acids. V gave up 9 bases and J gave up 6 bases, with 16 bases separating them. CDR1 is SEHNR, CDR2 FQNEAQ, per germline (reference sequence). The CDR3 reads CASPGVKGDTQYF. CDR3 sequence (DNA): TGTGCCAGTCCCGGTGTCAAGGGGGATACGCAGTATTTT.

This clone appeared a few times. This chain joins TRBV2 and TRBJ2-2, with D uncertain. This CDR3 has 14 amino acids. Trimming pared 8 bases from V and 6 bases from J, leaving 16 bases between. Germline V gives CDR1 SNHLY, CDR2 FYNNEI. CDR3 amino acids: CASGTLRGSGELFF. The CDR3 DNA is TGTGCCAGCGGAACCCTCAGAGGATCCGGGGAGCTGTTTTTT.

The genes are TRBV7-2 and TRBJ1-2; the D is unclear. The germline V gene encodes CDR1 SGHTA and CDR2 FQGNSA. With 5 bases removed from V and 1 base from J, the gap between germline ends came to 8 bases. The CDR3 covers 13 residues. Here the CDR3 reads CASSRTVNYGYTF. In DNA form, the CDR3 reads TGTGCCAGCAGCCGGACGGTTAACTATGGCTACACCTTC.

The chain combines TRBV7-2 with TRBJ2-4; D uncertain. Germline V CDR1 and CDR2: SGHTA, FQGNSA. CDR3 size: 16 residues. Deletions cut 1 base from V and 0 bases from J, with 10 bases between. DNA of the CDR3: TGTGCCAGCAGCTTAGTTGTGGGTCTAGCCAAAAACATTCAGTACTTC. Residues: CASSLVVGLAKNIQYF.

The rearrangement links TRBV10-3 to TRBJ2-3; D uncertain. In germline, CDR1 is ENHRY, CDR2 SYGVKD. The CDR3 runs to 16 residues. V lost 4 bases to trimming and J lost 2 bases, with 16 bases between them. The CDR3 DNA follows: TGTGCCATCAGTGGTAGCATCTTCAGGTCCACAGATACGCAGTATTTT. Its protein is CAISGSIFRSTDTQYF.

The sample holds a few counts of this clone. The chain combines TRBV14 with TRBJ2-7, with 8 bases aligning to TRBD1. V shed 3 bases and J 3 bases; nucleotides not matched to a gene: 4. The CDR3 extends over 14 amino acids. Germline lookup yields CDR1 SGHDN and CDR2 FVKESK. Here the CDR3 reads CASSHGQGGYEQYF. The CDR3 coding sequence is TGTGCCAGCAGCCATGGACAGGGTGGCTACGAGCAGTACTTC.

This clone was detected only a few times. The V gene is TRBV5-4, the J gene TRBJ1-4, with D possibly matching TRBD1 (6 bases). CDR1 is SGHNT and CDR2 is YYREEE in the germline V gene (reference sequence). The CDR3 totals 15 residues. V lost 4 bases, J lost 8 bases, and 18 bases lay in between. Here the CDR3 reads CASSPGTFMTEKLFF. The CDR3 DNA is TGTGCCAGCAGCCCAGGGACATTTATGACAGAAAAACTGTTTTTT.

Only a few counts were recorded for this clone. The chain links TRBV11-2 to TRBJ2-3; D not resolved. With 5 bases removed from V and 4 bases from J, the gap between germline ends came to 16 bases. Germline V gene data show CDR1 as SGHAT and CDR2 as FQNNGV. This CDR3 spans 15 amino acids. In DNA form, the CDR3 reads TGTGCCAGCAGCCGAAACGTAGAGGCGGCAGATACGCAGTATTTT. It is translated as CASSRNVEAADTQYF.

At least ten counts were recorded for this clone. The chain recombines TRBV29-1 with TRBJ2-2; 7 positions match TRBD2. V dropped 4 bases and J dropped 4; count of bases not matched to a gene: 12. The length of the CDR3 is 16 residues. CDR1 and CDR2 from the germline V gene are SQVTM and ANQGSEA. CDR3 sequence: CSVGLSGRSSTGELFF. The CDR3 nucleotides read TGCAGCGTTGGTCTTAGCGGGCGATCCTCCACCGGGGAGCTGTTTTTT.

This clone was observed a handful of times. The rearrangement joins TRBV5-5 to TRBJ2-5; no reliable D call. Germline CDR1 and CDR2: SGHKS and YYEKEE (reference sequence). With 4 bases removed from V and 0 bases from J, the gap between germline ends came to 7 bases. The CDR3 is 13 amino acids. The CDR3 sequence is CASSPSDQETQYF. CDR3 sequence (DNA): TGTGCCAGCAGCCCGTCCGACCAAGAGACCCAGTACTTC.

A note on this clone: This sample also contains other DNA sequences that code for the same CDR3. The V and J genes are TRBV2 and TRBJ2-5, with D maybe TRBD2 (6 bases). The V gene lost 4 bases and the J gene lost 3 bases, with 9 bases spanning the gap. This CDR3 comprises 13 residues. Germline V gene data show CDR1 as SNHLY and CDR2 as FYNNEI. CDR3 bases: TGTGCCAGCAGTGTGGGACTGGAAGAGACCCAGTACTTC. This translates into CASSVGLEETQYF.

This clone was seen only a few times. The V gene is TRBV30, the J gene TRBJ1-4; 10 bases are a match to TRBD1. The germline gives CDR1 GTSNPN, CDR2 SVGIG (reference sequence). V lost 5 bases, J lost 8 bases, and 5 bases stayed unmatched. This CDR3 is built from 13 residues. Written as DNA, the CDR3 is TGTGCCTGGGCCCCGGGACAGGGGGAAAAACTGTTTTTT. Translated, it gives CAWAPGQGEKLFF.

This clone was observed a handful of times. The chain carries TRBV7-9 and TRBJ1-1; perhaps TRBD1 as D (5 bases). CDR1 is SEHNR, CDR2 FQNEAQ, per germline (reference sequence). Trimming removed 3 bases at V and 1 base at J, with 6 bases between. The CDR3 loop spans 13 amino acids. The CDR3 region is CASSFTGNTEAFF. The CDR3 DNA sequence: TGTGCCAGCAGCTTTACAGGGAACACTGAAGCTTTCTTT.

The chain combines TRBV19 with TRBJ1-2; 7 bases match TRBD1. The trim removed 5 bases at V and 4 bases at J, leaving 4 bases unmatched. This CDR3 contains 13 residues. Per germline, CDR1 LNHDA and CDR2 SQIVND (reference sequence). CDR3 protein: CASSRQGTYGYTF. The CDR3 coding sequence is TGTGCCAGTAGTCGACAGGGTACCTATGGCTACACCTTC.

The V and J genes are TRBV5-4 and TRBJ2-1, with D possibly being TRBD2 (6 bases). This CDR3 is built from 15 residues. The germline CDR1 and CDR2 sequences are SGHNT and YYREEE (reference sequence). Deletions cut 4 bases from V and 2 bases from J, with 13 bases between. Written as DNA, the CDR3 is TGTGCCAGCAGCCCGGGACTTCCTCCCTACAATGAGCAGTTCTTC. It is translated as CASSPGLPPYNEQFF.

This chain connects TRBV5-1 to TRBJ2-1; D is ambiguous. The length of the CDR3 is 16 residues. Germline V lookup: CDR1 SGHRS, CDR2 YFSETQ. V was cut by 0 bases and J by 3 bases, with 13 bases left in between. As DNA, the CDR3 is TGCGCCAGCAGCTTGGTTTCCAGCTGGAGCTACAATGAGCAGTTCTTC. Protein: CASSLVSSWSYNEQFF.

The chain joins TRBV14 to TRBJ1-1, with D unresolved. V was pared by 7 bases and J by 3 bases, with 15 bases between. CDR1 is SGHDN and CDR2 is FVKESK in the germline V gene. CDR3 length: 14 residues. The CDR3: CASTENQAYTEAFF. CDR3 nucleotide sequence: TGTGCCAGCACCGAGAACCAGGCGTACACTGAAGCTTTCTTT.

This clone was seen only a few times. This sequence joins TRBV7-2 and TRBJ2-1, with 7 bases that match TRBD2. CDR3 size: 16 residues. Germline-derived CDR1 and CDR2 are SGHTA and FQGNSA. Losses at the gene ends were 4 bases for V and 4 bases for J; bases not matched to a gene: 10. CDR3 protein: CASSSQSGKVYNEQFF. The CDR3 DNA sequence: TGTGCCAGCAGCTCCCAAAGCGGGAAGGTGTACAATGAGCAGTTCTTC.

This chain links TRBV6-4 with TRBJ1-2; D is ambiguous. Between the trimmed V and J ends, which lost 6 bases and 2 bases, there was a span of 10 bases. The CDR3 covers 13 residues. Germline assignment: CDR1 MRHNA and CDR2 SNTAGT. The DNA for the CDR3 is TGTGCCAGCAGCGAAAACCCCAACTATGGCTACACCTTC. Amino acids: CASSENPNYGYTF.

This clone appeared many times. This specimen includes other DNA sequences encoding the same CDR3. The chain is built from TRBV28 and TRBJ2-1, with TRBD2 as a possible D gene (5 bases). The V and J ends lost 3 bases and 10 bases respectively, with 13 bases between them. Germline CDR1 and CDR2: MDHEN and SYDVKM. The length of the CDR3 is 13 residues. Here the CDR3 reads CASSLRAPPEQFF. Here the CDR3 DNA reads TGTGCCAGCAGTTTGCGGGCCCCACCGGAGCAGTTCTTC.

At least ten counts were recorded for this clone. This chain connects TRBV28 to TRBJ2-6; TRBD2 agrees at 8 bases. The CDR3 is 17 residues long. The junction had 6 bases not matched to a gene; V was cut back by 5 bases and J by 0 bases. CDR1 is MDHEN, CDR2 SYDVKM, per germline. The CDR3 protein is CASSPAGALSGANVLTF. CDR3 sequence (DNA): TGTGCCAGCAGTCCAGCGGGAGCCCTCTCTGGGGCCAACGTCCTGACTTTC.

This clone was counted between two and nine times. The CDR3 spells CASRGTSASYNEQFF. The CDR3 DNA sequence: TGTGCCAGCAGGGGGACTAGCGCCTCCTACAATGAGCAGTTCTTC. The V call is TRBV2, the J call TRBJ2-1; 10 bases are shared with TRBD2. From germline, CDR1 is SNHLY and CDR2 FYNNEI. The CDR3 loop spans 15 amino acids. V lost 6 bases and J lost 0; bases outside the gene matches: 2.

The chain has TRBV7-2 and TRBJ2-3, with unresolved D. The CDR3 runs 14 residues. Germline values: CDR1 SGHTA, CDR2 FQGNSA. Trimming took off 1 base at V and 4 bases at J, with 9 bases between the two ends. DNA of the CDR3: TGTGCCAGCAGCTTAGATATTGGTTCAGATACGCAGTATTTT. Translation gives CASSLDIGSDTQYF.

A few counts support this clone. The chain couples TRBV5-4 to TRBJ2-7; D unclear. The CDR3 is 16 amino acids. The germline gives CDR1 SGHNT, CDR2 YYREEE (reference sequence). Trimming pared 3 bases from V and 6 bases from J, leaving 22 bases between. The CDR3: CASSSGIMTLLVEQYF. The CDR3, as DNA: TGTGCCAGCAGCTCCGGAATCATGACACTGCTGGTCGAGCAGTACTTC.

The chain recombines TRBV7-8 with TRBJ2-5; 10 bases match TRBD2. With V trimmed by 5 bases and J by 2 bases, 5 bases remained unmatched. Germline lookup yields CDR1 SGHVS and CDR2 FQNEAQ. The CDR3 has 15 residues. Here the CDR3 reads CASSLGTSVQETQYF. The CDR3 DNA sequence: TGTGCCAGCAGCCTAGGGACTAGCGTACAAGAGACCCAGTACTTC.

The V call is TRBV7-9, the J call TRBJ2-1; the match to TRBD2 covers 9 bases. The CDR3 runs to 16 residues. Per germline, CDR1 SEHNR and CDR2 FQNEAQ (reference sequence). Trimming cost V 0 bases and J 8 bases; bases outside gene matches: 8. The CDR3 reads CASSLASGSLSDEQFF. DNA for the CDR3: TGTGCCAGCAGCTTAGCTAGCGGGAGTCTCTCCGATGAGCAGTTCTTC.

This clone was found many times. The chain recombines TRBV29-1 with TRBJ1-5; the D gene is possibly TRBD1 (5 bases). Germline loops: CDR1 SQVTM, CDR2 ANQGSEA. This CDR3 spans 12 amino acids. Trimming removed 4 bases from V and 7 bases from J, with 11 bases in between. CDR3 region: CSVAGFGQPQHF. In DNA form, the CDR3 reads TGCAGCGTTGCAGGGTTCGGGCAGCCCCAGCATTTT.